The clone carrying this T cell receptor delta chain was found a few times. This record comes from a study of gamma-delta T cells after stem cell transplantation. TCRdb re-analyzed the RT-PCR reads via CATT. Of around 16,000 delta-chain clones detected, approximately 8.5% appear once; the ten largest clones hold 62%. The CDR3 has 17 amino acids. In germline, CDR1 is GEAIGNYY, CDR2 EKD. The V gene end was trimmed by 1 base and the J gene end by 5 bases; junction bases not matched to a gene: 11. Material for sequencing was gamma-delta T cells. The source of this sequence is a human donor. It is not recorded whose cells these are; they may come from a transplant donor. This chain links TRDV2 with TRDJ1; 11 nucleotides match TRDD3. CDR3 in amino acids: CACDTWGVLGDKDKLIF. In DNA form, the CDR3 reads TGTGCCTGTGACACTTGGGGCGTACTGGGGGATAAGGATAAACTCATCTTT.